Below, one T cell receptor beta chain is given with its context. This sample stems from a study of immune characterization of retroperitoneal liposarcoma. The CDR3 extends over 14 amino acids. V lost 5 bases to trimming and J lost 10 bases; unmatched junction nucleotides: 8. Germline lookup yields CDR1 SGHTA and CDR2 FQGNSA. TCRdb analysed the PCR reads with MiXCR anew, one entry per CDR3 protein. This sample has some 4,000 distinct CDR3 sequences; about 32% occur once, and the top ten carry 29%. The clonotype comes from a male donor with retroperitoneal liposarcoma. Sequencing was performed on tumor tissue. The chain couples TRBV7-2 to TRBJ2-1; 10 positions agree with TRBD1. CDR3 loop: CASSRGQGGYEQFF. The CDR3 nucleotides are TGTGCCAGCAGCCGTGGACAGGGGGGCTACGAGCAGTTCTTC.